A selection of T cell receptor beta chains follows, all from one sample in a study of post-analysis software for immune sequencing data. MiXCR, applied by TCRdb to the PCR reads, yields one record per CDR3 protein. In the table there are roughly 540,000 distinct CDR3 sequences, around 36% of which are singletons. Input material: blood. Receptors originate from a girl younger than 18 with multiple sclerosis. Both conserved end residues are part of each CDR3. The D gene is left open where the match is weak. The size field is filled for only some rows; it gives once, few, many or a size class.

D: NA; size: few; length: 11; J: TRBJ2-1; V: TRBV28; CDR3: CASKKDNEQFF; DNA: TGTGCCAGTAAGAAGGACAATGAGCAGTTCTTC
D: NA; size: few; length: 16; J: TRBJ2-5; V: TRBV24-1; CDR3: CATSDYSASGQETQYF; DNA: TGTGCCACCAGTGATTATAGCGCTTCGGGCCAAGAGACCCAGTACTTC
D: NA; size: few; length: 17; J: TRBJ2-5; V: TRBV4-1; CDR3: CASSQEAGRHGEGTQYF; DNA: TGCGCCAGCAGCCAAGAAGCAGGCCGACACGGAGAAGGGACCCAGTACTTC
D: NA; size: few; length: 14; J: TRBJ2-3; V: TRBV7-9; CDR3: CASNPTGSTDTQYF; DNA: TGTGCCAGCAACCCTACCGGGAGTACAGATACGCAGTATTTT
D: NA; size: few; length: 12; J: TRBJ2-7; V: TRBV5-1; CDR3: CASSGEEYEQYF; DNA: TGCGCCAGCAGCGGGGAGGAGTACGAGCAGTACTTC
D: NA; size: NA; length: 12; J: TRBJ1-1; V: TRBV10-2; CDR3: CASSGGQIEAFF; DNA: TGCGCCAGCAGTGGCGGACAGATAGAAGCTTTCTTT
D: NA; size: NA; length: 15; J: TRBJ2-7; V: TRBV7-2; CDR3: CASSSGRMGPYEQYF; DNA: TGTGCCAGCAGCTCAGGTAGAATGGGACCATACGAGCAGTACTTC
D: NA; size: NA; length: 11; J: TRBJ2-1; V: TRBV10-3; CDR3: CAISDLNEQFF; DNA: TGTGCCATCAGCGACCTGAATGAGCAGTTCTTC
D: NA; size: NA; length: 14; J: TRBJ2-7; V: TRBV3-1; CDR3: CASSPRLLAHEQYF; DNA: TGTGCCAGCAGCCCGAGACTGCTAGCCCACGAGCAGTACTTC
D: NA; size: many; length: 14; J: TRBJ2-5; V: TRBV29-1; CDR3: CSVRTEGGQETQYF; DNA: TGCAGCGTTCGGACCGAAGGAGGACAAGAGACCCAGTACTTC
D: NA; size: NA; length: 17; J: TRBJ2-7; V: TRBV6-2/TRBV6-3; CDR3: CASSYPLQLLGAYEQYF; DNA: TGTGCCAGCAGTTATCCGCTTCAACTTTTGGGCGCCTACGAGCAGTACTTC
D: TRBD2; size: NA; length: 15; J: TRBJ2-5; V: TRBV9; CDR3: CASSPGLASQETQYF; DNA: TGTGCCAGCAGCCCGGGACTAGCGTCCCAAGAGACCCAGTACTTC
D: TRBD2; size: few; length: 15; J: TRBJ2-3; V: TRBV13; CDR3: CASSGPSGGGDTQYF; DNA: TGTGCCAGCAGCGGGCCTAGCGGGGGAGGAGATACGCAGTATTTT
D: NA; size: NA; length: 15; J: TRBJ2-7; V: TRBV29-1; CDR3: CSVLGGDEDLYEQYF; DNA: TGCAGCGTCCTCGGTGGGGATGAGGACCTCTACGAGCAGTACTTC
D: NA; size: few; length: 17; J: TRBJ2-7; V: TRBV11-2; CDR3: CASSLSISTGASYEQYF; DNA: TGTGCCAGCAGCCTGAGTATATCGACAGGAGCCTCCTACGAGCAGTACTTC
D: NA; size: NA; length: 17; J: TRBJ1-3; V: TRBV3-1; CDR3: CASSQLGRQSSGNTIYF; DNA: TGTGCCAGCAGCCAACTGGGAAGACAGAGCTCTGGAAACACCATATATTTT
D: NA; size: NA; length: 14; J: TRBJ2-7; V: TRBV20-1; CDR3: CSARDTLVLVEQYF; DNA: TGCAGTGCTAGAGATACACTAGTGCTGGTCGAGCAGTACTTC
D: NA; size: few; length: 14; J: TRBJ2-5; V: TRBV11-3; CDR3: CASSLGAGQETQYF; DNA: TGTGCCAGCAGCTTAGGCGCAGGACAAGAGACCCAGTACTTC
D: TRBD1; size: few; length: 16; J: TRBJ1-2; V: TRBV5-1; CDR3: CASSVLPGQANYGYTF; DNA: TGCGCCAGCAGCGTACTACCGGGACAGGCTAACTATGGCTACACCTTC
D: NA; size: few; length: 13; J: TRBJ2-7; V: TRBV7-9; CDR3: CASSLVLGDEQYF; DNA: TGTGCCAGCAGCTTAGTACTAGGGGACGAGCAGTACTTC
D: NA; size: few; length: 14; J: TRBJ1-6; V: TRBV7-3; CDR3: CASSHGTENSPLHF; DNA: TGTGCCAGCAGCCACGGGACGGAAAATTCACCCCTCCACTTT
D: TRBD1; size: NA; length: 15; J: TRBJ2-4; V: TRBV28; CDR3: CASSQGGASFHIQYF; DNA: TGTGCCAGCAGTCAAGGGGGCGCGAGCTTTCACATTCAGTACTTC
D: TRBD1; size: NA; length: 13; J: TRBJ2-5; V: TRBV7-7; CDR3: CASSATGEETQYF; DNA: TGTGCTAGCAGCGCGACAGGGGAAGAGACCCAGTACTTC
D: TRBD2; size: few; length: 17; J: TRBJ2-5; V: TRBV12-5; CDR3: CASGLWTSGEFQETQYF; DNA: TGTGCTAGTGGTTTGTGGACTAGCGGGGAATTCCAAGAGACCCAGTACTTC
D: NA; size: NA; length: 15; J: TRBJ2-7; V: TRBV4-1; CDR3: CASSHPSGGRYEQYF; DNA: TGCGCCAGCAGCCACCCATCCGGGGGCCGCTACGAGCAGTACTTC
D: TRBD2; size: few; length: 16; J: TRBJ2-1; V: TRBV28; CDR3: CASSSRGLAGSNEQFF; DNA: TGTGCCAGCAGTTCCCGCGGACTAGCGGGGAGCAATGAGCAGTTCTTC
D: TRBD2; size: many; length: 11; J: TRBJ2-5; V: TRBV29-1; CDR3: CSGERGKTQYF; DNA: TGCAGCGGTGAGCGGGGAAAGACCCAGTACTTC
D: NA; size: NA; length: 15; J: TRBJ2-3; V: TRBV6-5; CDR3: CASIKTRGSPDTQYF; DNA: TGTGCCAGCATTAAAACCCGGGGCAGCCCAGATACGCAGTATTTT
D: NA; size: NA; length: 15; J: TRBJ1-4; V: TRBV12-3/TRBV12-4; CDR3: CASSHPGATNEKLFF; DNA: TGTGCCAGCAGCCACCCCGGGGCAACTAATGAAAAACTGTTTTTT
D: NA; size: few; length: 13; J: TRBJ2-6; V: TRBV6-6; CDR3: CASSYPGANVLTF; DNA: TGTGCCAGCAGTTATCCTGGGGCCAACGTCCTGACTTTC
D: NA; size: NA; length: 12; J: TRBJ2-7; V: TRBV10-1; CDR3: CASSESSGEQYF; DNA: TGCGCCAGCAGTGAGTCGTCGGGTGAGCAGTACTTC
D: TRBD2; size: NA; length: 15; J: TRBJ2-7; V: TRBV5-1; CDR3: CASSPDTGTRSEQYF; DNA: TGCGCCAGCAGCCCCGACACCGGGACTAGGAGCGAGCAGTACTTC
D: NA; size: few; length: 16; J: TRBJ2-5; V: TRBV11-2; CDR3: CASSLDQVRGRETQYF; DNA: TGTGCCAGCAGCTTAGATCAAGTCAGGGGAAGGGAGACCCAGTACTTC
D: NA; size: NA; length: 17; J: TRBJ2-1; V: TRBV6-5; CDR3: CASSYSRQDSSYNEQFF; DNA: TGTGCCAGCAGTTACTCAAGACAGGACAGCTCCTACAATGAGCAGTTCTTC
D: TRBD2; size: NA; length: 16; J: TRBJ2-7; V: TRBV29-1; CDR3: CSVRGTSGGQTHEQYF; DNA: TGCAGCGTGCGGGGGACTAGCGGGGGCCAGACCCACGAGCAGTACTTC
D: NA; size: few; length: 15; J: TRBJ1-2; V: TRBV20-1; CDR3: CSASGGASGAYGYTF; DNA: TGCAGTGCAAGTGGGGGGGCCTCAGGCGCCTATGGCTACACCTTC
D: NA; size: NA; length: 16; J: TRBJ1-5; V: TRBV7-2; CDR3: CASSLGWPPDNQPQHF; DNA: TGTGCCAGCAGCTTAGGTTGGCCCCCGGACAATCAGCCCCAGCATTTT
D: NA; size: few; length: 13; J: TRBJ2-1; V: TRBV29-1; CDR3: CSVEDWRDNEQFF; DNA: TGCAGCGTTGAAGATTGGAGGGACAATGAGCAGTTCTTC
D: TRBD1; size: few; length: 16; J: TRBJ2-3; V: TRBV9; CDR3: CASSLTGQGGPDTQYF; DNA: TGTGCCAGCAGCCTTACCGGACAGGGAGGACCAGATACGCAGTATTTT
D: NA; size: few; length: 14; J: TRBJ2-1; V: TRBV7-2; CDR3: CASSLQILRSEQFF; DNA: TGTGCCAGCAGCCTACAAATACTTAGGAGCGAGCAGTTCTTC
D: TRBD2; size: once; length: 15; J: TRBJ2-7; V: TRBV29-1; CDR3: CSVESASGTYNEQYF; DNA: TGCAGCGTTGAATCGGCTAGCGGGACCTACAATGAGCAGTACTTC
D: NA; size: few; length: 13; J: TRBJ1-2; V: TRBV7-9; CDR3: CASSLNINYGYTF; DNA: TGTGCCAGCAGCTTAAACATTAACTATGGCTACACCTTC
D: NA; size: NA; length: 15; J: TRBJ2-1; V: TRBV11-2; CDR3: CASSLGGSVYNEQFF; DNA: TGTGCCAGCAGCTTAGGGGGATCGGTCTACAATGAGCAGTTCTTC
D: TRBD1; size: NA; length: 12; J: TRBJ2-1; V: TRBV25-1; CDR3: CASGTGGIEQFF; DNA: TGTGCCAGCGGCACAGGGGGCATTGAGCAGTTCTTC
D: TRBD1; size: NA; length: 14; J: TRBJ1-1; V: TRBV7-3; CDR3: CASSPIQGPTEAFF; DNA: TGTGCCAGCAGCCCAATACAGGGGCCCACTGAAGCTTTCTTT
D: NA; size: NA; length: 14; J: TRBJ2-3; V: TRBV6-1; CDR3: CASSEAKREPKAYF; DNA: TGTGCCAGCAGTGAAGCCAAGAGGGAGCCTAAGGCGTATTTT
D: TRBD2; size: NA; length: 18; J: TRBJ2-3; V: TRBV27; CDR3: CASSPGLAGGQRMAAGYF; DNA: TGTGCCAGCAGTCCCGGACTAGCGGGGGGTCAACGTATGGCGGCAGGGTATTTT
D: NA; size: NA; length: 15; J: TRBJ2-7; V: TRBV6-1; CDR3: CASSEWGGQYNEQYF; DNA: TGTGCCAGCAGTGAATGGGGGGGCCAATACAATGAGCAGTACTTC
D: TRBD1; size: few; length: 15; J: TRBJ1-2; V: TRBV6-5; CDR3: CASCPWTGERDGYTF; DNA: TGTGCCAGCTGCCCTTGGACAGGGGAGAGGGATGGCTACACCTTC
D: TRBD1; size: NA; length: 13; J: TRBJ2-5; V: TRBV29-1; CDR3: CSVRTGPQETQYF; DNA: TGCAGCGTCAGGACAGGGCCCCAAGAGACCCAGTACTTC
D: TRBD1; size: NA; length: 15; J: TRBJ2-5; V: TRBV20-1; CDR3: CSARPGQGYRETQYF; DNA: TGCAGTGCTAGACCCGGACAGGGGTATCGAGAGACCCAGTACTTC
D: NA; size: few; length: 17; J: TRBJ2-4; V: TRBV12-3/TRBV12-4; CDR3: CASSLEGSIGAKNIQYF; DNA: TGTGCCAGCAGTTTAGAGGGCAGCATTGGAGCCAAAAACATTCAGTACTTC
D: NA; size: NA; length: 15; J: TRBJ2-5; V: TRBV28; CDR3: CASSQIQEGKETQYF; DNA: TGTGCCAGCAGTCAAATCCAGGAGGGCAAAGAGACCCAGTACTTC
D: TRBD1; size: NA; length: 15; J: TRBJ2-7; V: TRBV5-6; CDR3: CASSFTGQGRYEQYF; DNA: TGTGCCAGCAGCTTCACGGGACAGGGCCGATACGAGCAGTACTTC
D: NA; size: NA; length: 13; J: TRBJ1-2; V: TRBV5-5; CDR3: CASSQDYNYGYTF; DNA: TGTGCCAGCAGCCAGGACTACAACTATGGCTACACCTTC
D: TRBD2; size: NA; length: 15; J: TRBJ2-3; V: TRBV29-1; CDR3: CSVVKTSGGTDTQYF; DNA: TGCAGCGTCGTTAAGACTAGCGGGGGCACAGATACGCAGTATTTT
D: TRBD1; size: few; length: 16; J: TRBJ2-4; V: TRBV5-1; CDR3: CASALAGTGDSDIQYF; DNA: TGCGCCAGCGCTTTGGCAGGGACAGGTGACTCGGACATTCAGTACTTC
D: NA; size: few; length: 14; J: TRBJ2-5; V: TRBV20-1; CDR3: CSASGTPGEETQYF; DNA: TGCAGTGCTTCCGGGACTCCCGGAGAAGAGACCCAGTACTTC
D: NA; size: NA; length: 18; J: TRBJ1-6; V: TRBV6-5; CDR3: CASSLRTTASSYNSPLHF; DNA: TGTGCCAGCAGTTTAAGAACGACGGCCAGCTCCTATAATTCACCCCTCCACTTT
D: NA; size: NA; length: 15; J: TRBJ2-5; V: TRBV9; CDR3: CASSVDAQYQETQYF; DNA: TGTGCCAGCAGCGTAGATGCCCAGTACCAAGAGACCCAGTACTTC